This TCR beta chain is drawn from a study of blood T cell repertoires in COVID-19. Study in general: Sites in the United States, Italy and Spain provided acute and convalescent COVID-19 samples.

Germline values: CDR1 SGHTA, CDR2 FQGNSA. V shed 4 bases and J 2 bases; nucleotides not matched to a gene: 17. CDR3 length equals 19 residues. Only in-frame clones appear in the TCRdb table, and some are missing; sequencing was by immunoSEQ multiplex PCR. The repertoire holds 250,000 to 300,000 clones, 75% to 90% seen once, with roughly 1.8% in the top ten. The chain recombines TRBV7-2 with TRBJ2-1; 7 nucleotides align to TRBD2. The sequenced sample was peripheral blood. The receptor comes from a man aged 25-45 years with active or convalescent COVID-19. CDR3 nucleotides: TGTGCCAGCAGCTGGACCGGGACTATCGATCCCTCCCCCTACAATGAGCAGTTCTTC. This sequence encodes CASSWTGTIDPSPYNEQFF.